This T cell receptor (beta chain) was retrieved from a study of blood T cell repertoires in COVID-19. Study-level information: Sites in the United States, Italy and Spain provided acute and convalescent COVID-19 samples. PBMCs, B-cell-depleted T cells, or T cells were the source of the cDNA or gDNA that made up the material.

Per the study methods: Reference gene primer amplification gave nucleated cell count estimates. Sequenced by immunoSEQ multiplex PCR; TCRdb stores in-frame clones only, minus some. V, J and clone size are those of that table, while D and trimming were read from the DNA. The sample carries over 70,000 clones, about 89% recorded once. Germline trimming cut 4 bases from V and 7 bases from J; bases unmatched to any gene: 3. The CDR3 covers 15 residues. Per germline, CDR1 SGHTS and CDR2 YDEGEE. The specimen was peripheral blood. The V call is TRBV5-8, the J call TRBJ2-1, with 15 positions matching TRBD2. This receptor was obtained from a human donor in a cohort sampled during active COVID-19. Here the CDR3 reads CASSPGTSGGNEQFF. CDR3 coding DNA: TGTGCCAGCAGCCCCGGGACTAGCGGGGGGAATGAGCAGTTCTTC.